This TCR beta chain was observed in a study of shared clonotypes between healthy human individuals (dated by TCRdb to about 2020). For the wider study: Three men and two women, aged 18 to 49 years, made up the cohort. For each donor, CD4 naive and CD4 memory were each given three plates, CD8 naive was given two plates, and CD8 memory was given one plate. The study deeply sequenced blood TCR repertoires of about 5 healthy adults to estimate repertoire size and the extent of clonotype sharing between individuals. Each donor's leukapheresis produced roughly between roughly 0.85 and 9 billion PBMCs. To increase sequencing depth and limit assay-specific biases, different laboratories used diverse techniques to prepare libraries and sequence TCR repertoires.

Using the deep immunoSEQ assay, TCR CDR3 regions were amplified from genomic DNA by multiplex PCR. Genomic DNA extracted from each cell subset was distributed evenly over all wells of several immunoSEQ 96-well plates, and each plate served as one replicate. For sorted subsets, approximately 190 ng genomic DNA, equal to about 30,000 T cell genomes, was loaded into each replicate PCR. Purified libraries were quantified with a Qubit 3.0 fluorometer, sized on a Bioanalyzer 2100, and re-quantified with the KAPA Library Quantification kit. Each immunoSEQ 96-well plate was sequenced on its own single-read 150-cycle Illumina NextSeq 550 flow cell. On the authors' methods: Because the immunoSEQ output included only junctional sequences and no quality scores, the filtering could not be the same as the filtering used for full-length reads. Sequences were annotated with PyIR, a Python wrapper for IgBLAST v1.9, using IMGT germline references to assign V/J genes and CDR3. Any read was removed if the V/J assignment was weak (E-value above 1e-6), the CDR3 was missing, or the read contained stop codons, out-of-frame junctions, or ambiguous translated residues. V3J clonotypes were defined as sequences sharing the same inferred V gene, J gene, and CDR3 amino acid sequence. The percentage overlap between two repertoires was calculated by dividing the number of shared unique clonotypes by the size of the smaller repertoire. Repertoire richness was assessed with RTK rarefaction, the Chao1 estimator, and Recon v2.1 estimates of unobserved clonotypes. OLGA was used to compute generation probabilities for all TCRbeta clonotypes that the gDNA method yielded from four donors. TCRdb's version of the immuneACCESS table is confined to in-frame rearrangements and falls short of the full clone set. An unresolved V gene accounts for under half of the shortfall where checked; the remainder is of unknown origin. That table is the source of V, J and clone size, and D and trimming were worked out from the DNA. The sample records 2 million to 2.5 million clones, 90% to 95% of which are singletons. Jointly, the top ten make up more than 1.5% of the sample.

V trim: 7 bases; J trim: 5 bases; unmatched bases: 16. The germline V gene specifies SGHAT as CDR1 and FQNNGV as CDR2. Taken from cysteine to phenylalanine, the CDR3 has 17 residues. Left in the record is the CDR3 DNA by itself, 51 bases read in frame from the first base. This clone was detected once. Its target antigen remains unknown. One base away there is no much larger clone; base qualities are not given. CD8 naive samples consisted of CD45RO-negative cells that were positively selected for CCR7, yielding a CD45RA+CCR7+ population without TemRA cells. Donors were healthy HIV-negative adults with no recently reported acute infections or vaccinations. Every donor was a Caucasian adult residing in Nashville, Tennessee, USA. After blood collection by leukapheresis, PBMCs were isolated using Ficoll-Histopaque density gradient centrifugation and then cryopreserved in the vapor phase of liquid nitrogen. Analytical flow cytometry was used to check the purity and quantity of every magnetically sorted T cell population. Genomic DNA was isolated from every sorted fraction and measured by UV absorbance on a Nanodrop 2000c.

Broader findings and caveats from the paper: When four donors were compared, the shared fraction of clonotypes was about 5.2% for naive CD4, 3.5% to 4% for naive CD8, 2.3% for memory CD4, and 0.3% to 0.5% for memory CD8. Because the study included a small number of donors, the genetic and exposure-history diversity represented was limited. Compared with non-shared clonotypes, clonotypes shared by all four sorted-subset donors had higher generation probabilities. Estimated clonotype richness was generally larger for naive than for memory subsets. Pairwise subsampling led to the expectation that sequencing depth would affect the degree of clonotype sharing among donors. Incomplete sequencing was indicated by rarefaction of sorted-subset datasets, despite the large sequencing depth. Sampling was limited to blood, and TCR repertoires in tissue likely differ from TCR repertoires in blood.

The sequence was collected from a man aged 18 to 30 in good health. Some clones in this sample may be carry-over from other donors' samples. The rearranged chain carries TRBV11-2 and TRBJ2-2; 7 of the junction bases match TRBD2. Sequenced material: naive CD8+ T cells from PBMCs. The sample's cell subset or site, from its label and the paper: CD45RA+CCR7+. The base sequence is TGTGCCAGCATGGGGAGGGGAAGGGGCCAGGTTACCGGGGAGCTGTTTTTT. This codes for CASMGRGRGQVTGELFF.